The 3 T cell receptor beta chains below were found in one sample sequenced in a study of blood T cell repertoires in COVID-19. This table comes from immunoSEQ multiplex PCR, and its TCRdb copy is limited to in-frame clones, with some not included. Of 95,000 to 150,000 clones listed, more than 75% are singletons. Sequenced input: peripheral blood. The receptors were sampled from a man aged 55 to 70 with acute or convalescent COVID-19.

V gene TRBV7-9 combines with J gene TRBJ1-1; D is ambiguous. Germline CDR1 is SEHNR and CDR2 is FQNEAQ (reference sequence). CDR3 length equals 15 residues. The germline V and J ends were trimmed by 0 bases and 1 base, with 9 bases remaining between them. The CDR3 nucleotides read TGTGCCAGCAGCTTAGCTATAGGAGGGAACACTGAAGCTTTCTTT. This translates into CASSLAIGGNTEAFF. Together with reference TRBV7-9 and TRBJ1-1, the CDR3 gives the full variable domain: DTGVSQNPRHKITKRGQNVTFRCDPISEHNRLYWYRQTLGQGPEFLTYFQNEAQLEKSRLLSDRFSAERPKGSFSTLEIQRTEQGDSAMYLCASSLAIGGNTEAFFGQGTRLTVV.

The chain uses TRBV4-1 and TRBJ2-1; the match to TRBD2 covers 7 bases. Germline-derived CDR1 and CDR2 are MGHRA and YSYEKL. J gave up 4 bases and V 1 base, and 7 bases lay outside the gene matches. This CDR3 comprises 16 residues. The DNA for the CDR3 is TGCGCCAGCAGCCAAGGGGCTAGCGGAGTTTACAATGAGCAGTTCTTC. Its translation: CASSQGASGVYNEQFF.

The chain employs TRBV14 and TRBJ2-1, with D tentatively TRBD2 (6 bases). The CDR3 runs 17 residues. Trimming stripped 3 bases from V and 0 bases from J, with 15 bases between. Germline lookup yields CDR1 SGHDN and CDR2 FVKESK. The CDR3 coding sequence is TGTGCCAGCAGCCACCGTACTAGCTCCAGCTCCTACAATGAGCAGTTCTTC. Encoded protein: CASSHRTSSSSYNEQFF.